The 15 T cell receptor beta chains presented below share a single source sample, sequenced in a study of Ad26.COV2.S vaccination and SARS-CoV-2 variants. Documented treatment: about 20 received Ad26.COV2.S at low or high dose, single or two shots; about 5 received placebo; per-sample allocation not given. The investigators took samples on day 63 after the first vaccine or placebo injection. Sequencing was performed with immunoSEQ multiplex PCR; in TCRdb, only in-frame clones are kept and a portion is missing. The sample contains about 330,000 clones, roughly 88% of which appear only once. The specimen was peripheral blood, collected in a trial of Ad26.COV2.S vaccine versus placebo. The receptors originated from a person aged 18-60 years who received the Ad26.COV2.S COVID-19 vaccine or a placebo.

This chain joins TRBV19 and TRBJ2-3; D is uncertain. CDR1 is LNHDA, CDR2 SQIVND, per germline (reference sequence). The CDR3 sequence is 14 residues long. V was shortened by 3 bases and J by 3 bases, with 10 bases between the two germline ends. The CDR3 region has the DNA TGTGCCAGTAGTATCACGGAAACGACAGATACGCAGTATTTT. The encoded protein is CASSITETTDTQYF. Complete variable domain (other parts from reference TRBV19 and TRBJ2-3): DGGITQSPKYLFRKEGQNVTLSCEQNLNHDAMYWYRQDPGQGLRLIYYSQIVNDFQKGDIAEGYSVSREKKESFPLTVTSAQKNPTAFYLCASSITETTDTQYFGPGTRLTVL.

The chain recombines TRBV20-1 with TRBJ2-2; D is possibly TRBD1 (6 bases). The CDR3 has 11 amino acids. Germline V gene lookup returns CDR1 DFQATT and CDR2 SNEGSKA (reference sequence). Trimming cost V 6 bases and J 7 bases, with 9 bases left between them. This CDR3 is CSAEDSGELFF. As DNA, the CDR3 is TGCAGTGCAGAGGACAGCGGGGAGCTGTTTTTT.

In regard to this clone: One end of the junction fails to match germline, which may point to a read error. The V call is TRBV2, the J call TRBJ2-7; a weak D match, TRBD2 (6 bases). The length of the CDR3 is 13 residues. Germline CDR1 is SNHLY and CDR2 is FYNNEI. CDR3 sequence reads: CASRVEVAGLWNF. CDR3 nucleotide sequence: TGTGCCAGCAGGGTGGAAGTCGCGGGGTTATGGAACTTC. The full variable domain, with the rest looked up from reference TRBV2 and TRBJ2-7, is EPEVTQTPSHQVTQMGQEVILRCVPISNHLYFYWYRQILGQKVEFLVSFYNNEISEKSEIFDDQFSVERPDGSNFTLKIRSTKLEDSAMYFCASRVEVAGLWNFGPGTRLTVT.

The CDR3 region has the DNA TGTGCCAGTAATAGGGCGGTTTCACCCCTCCACTTT. Residues: CASNRAVSPLHF. The gene calls are TRBV19 and TRBJ1-6; no firm D call. Between the trimmed V and J ends, which lost 7 bases and 9 bases, there was a span of 10 bases. Germline assignment: CDR1 LNHDA and CDR2 SQIVND (reference sequence). This CDR3 is 12 amino acids long.

This sequence joins TRBV12-3 or TRBV12-4 and TRBJ1-1; weak D call: TRBD1 (5 bases). Trimming removed 7 bases at V and 5 bases at J, with 11 bases between. This CDR3 is 12 amino acids long. The DNA for the CDR3 is TGTGCCAGCATGGTCCAGGGAACTGAAGCTTTCTTT. Translating gives CASMVQGTEAFF.

The chain carries TRBV28 and TRBJ2-1; 7 nucleotides align to TRBD2. The CDR3 runs 14 residues. Germline values: CDR1 MDHEN, CDR2 SYDVKM. The trim removed 5 bases at V and 8 bases at J, leaving 9 bases unmatched. Here the CDR3 reads CASSNSGTPDEQFF. The DNA for the CDR3 is TGTGCCAGCAGTAACAGCGGGACTCCCGATGAGCAGTTCTTC.

The V and J genes are TRBV3-1 (or the pseudogene TRBV3-2) and TRBJ1-1; D call uncertain. V gave up 1 base and J gave up 5 bases, with 5 bases separating them. CDR1 and CDR2 (germline): LGHDT, YNNKEL (reference sequence). The length of the CDR3 is 12 residues. CDR3 in DNA: TGTGCCAGCAGCCAAGCCCGGACTGAAGCTTTCTTT. Protein: CASSQARTEAFF.

The chain combines TRBV6-2 or TRBV6-3 with TRBJ2-7; 9 nucleotides match TRBD1. The CDR3 contains 12 residues. The V gene end was trimmed by 4 bases and the J gene end by 6 bases; junction bases not matched to a gene: 1. Germline V gives CDR1 MNHEY, CDR2 SVGEGT. The DNA of the CDR3 is TGTGCCAGCAGTTGGACAGGGGCCGAGCAGTACTTC. Its protein is CASSWTGAEQYF.

CDR3 residues: CASSPGHLYGYTF. The CDR3 DNA reads TGTGCCAGCAGCCCAGGGCACCTCTATGGCTACACCTTC. V gene TRBV12-3 or TRBV12-4 combines with J gene TRBJ1-2, with D tentatively TRBD1 (5 bases). Trimming removed 6 bases from V and 4 bases from J, with 12 bases in between. This CDR3 contains 13 residues.

The J gene is TRBJ2-7, the V gene TRBV6-6; a possible D gene is TRBD2 (5 bases). The CDR3 covers 12 residues. V was cut by 8 bases and J by 7 bases, with 15 bases left in between. Germline-derived CDR1 and CDR2 are MNHNY and SVGAGI (reference sequence). CDR3 region: CASLDPTGEQYV. The CDR3 DNA is TGTGCCAGCCTAGATCCAACGGGGGAGCAGTACGTC.

The J gene is TRBJ2-3, the V gene TRBV5-1; 9 nucleotides agree with TRBD1. CDR1 SGHRS and CDR2 YFSETQ come from the germline V gene. V lost 2 bases to trimming and J lost 5 bases; unmatched junction nucleotides: 6. The CDR3 is made up of 15 amino acids. This CDR3 is CASSLQGAGRDTQYF. CDR3 nucleotides: TGCGCCAGCAGCTTACAGGGGGCAGGCAGAGATACGCAGTATTTT.

CDR3 loop: CASSSLAGGPGEQFF. DNA of the CDR3: TGTGCCAGCAGTTCTCTAGCGGGAGGGCCGGGGGAGCAGTTCTTC. V gene TRBV7-8 combines with J gene TRBJ2-1; 12 bases match TRBD2. CDR3 length equals 15 residues. Germline V gene sequence: CDR1 SGHVS, CDR2 FQNEAQ. Trimming at V came to 6 bases and at J to 10 bases, leaving 10 bases not matched to a gene.

This clone was detected once. This chain uses TRBV28 with TRBJ1-3; 7 bases fit TRBD1. CDR1 and CDR2 from the germline V gene are MDHEN and SYDVKM. The CDR3 is 14 amino acids. The V gene end was trimmed by 3 bases and the J gene end by 1 base; junction bases not matched to a gene: 0. CDR3 in amino acids: CASSLTGSGNTIYF. The CDR3 DNA sequence: TGTGCCAGCAGTTTGACAGGGTCTGGAAACACCATATATTTT.

This sequence joins TRBV18 and TRBJ2-7, with TRBD1 matching over 7 bases. CDR3 length: 15 amino acids. Per germline, CDR1 KGHSH and CDR2 LQKENI. V dropped 1 base and J dropped 2; count of bases not matched to a gene: 5. The CDR3 DNA is TGTGCCAGCTCACCACAGGGGGCAGAAACCTACGAGCAGTACTTC. Translation: CASSPQGAETYEQYF.

The chain is built from TRBV19 and TRBJ1-1; tentatively, D is TRBD1 (6 bases). Between the trimmed V and J ends, which lost 8 bases and 1 base, there was a span of 17 bases. The CDR3 length is 15 residues. Germline CDR1 reads LNHDA; CDR2 reads SQIVND (reference sequence). CDR3 residues: CASCPGHTGNTEAFF. For the CDR3, the DNA is TGTGCCAGTTGTCCGGGACATACAGGGAACACTGAAGCTTTCTTT.